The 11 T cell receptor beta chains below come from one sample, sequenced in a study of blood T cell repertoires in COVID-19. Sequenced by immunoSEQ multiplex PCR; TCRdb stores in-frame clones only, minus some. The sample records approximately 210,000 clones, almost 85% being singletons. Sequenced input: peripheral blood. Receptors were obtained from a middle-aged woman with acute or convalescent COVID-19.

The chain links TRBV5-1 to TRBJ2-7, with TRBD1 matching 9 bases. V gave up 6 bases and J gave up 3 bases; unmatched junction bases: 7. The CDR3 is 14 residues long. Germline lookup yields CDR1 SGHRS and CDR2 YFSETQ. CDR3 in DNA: TGCGCCAGCACCGCGGACAGGGGAGACTACGAGCAGTACTTC. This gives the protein CASTADRGDYEQYF.

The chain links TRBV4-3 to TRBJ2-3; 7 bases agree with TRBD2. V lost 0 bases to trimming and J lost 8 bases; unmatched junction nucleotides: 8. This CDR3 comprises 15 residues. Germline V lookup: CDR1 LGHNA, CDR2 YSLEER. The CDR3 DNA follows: TGCGCCAGCAGCCAAGATCTGCTAGCGGCATTTACGCAGTATTTT. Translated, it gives CASSQDLLAAFTQYF.

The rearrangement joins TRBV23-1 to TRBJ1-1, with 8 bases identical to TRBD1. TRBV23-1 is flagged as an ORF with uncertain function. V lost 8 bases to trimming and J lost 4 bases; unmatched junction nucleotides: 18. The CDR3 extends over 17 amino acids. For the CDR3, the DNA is TGCGCCAGCCCCTTAGTGGGGCAGGGGGCTCGAAGCACTGAAGCTTTCTTT. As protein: CASPLVGQGARSTEAFF.

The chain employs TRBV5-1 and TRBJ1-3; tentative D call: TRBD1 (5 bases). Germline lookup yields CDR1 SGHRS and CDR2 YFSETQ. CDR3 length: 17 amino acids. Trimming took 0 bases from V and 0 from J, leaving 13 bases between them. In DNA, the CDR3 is TGCGCCAGCAGCTTGGTTCAGGGCCCCTACTCTGGAAACACCATATATTTT. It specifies CASSLVQGPYSGNTIYF.

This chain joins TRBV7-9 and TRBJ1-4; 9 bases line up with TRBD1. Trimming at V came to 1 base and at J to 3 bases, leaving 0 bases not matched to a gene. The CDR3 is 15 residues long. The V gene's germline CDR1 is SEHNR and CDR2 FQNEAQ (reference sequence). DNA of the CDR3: TGTGCCAGCAGCTTAGGGACAGGGGCTAATGAAAAACTGTTTTTT. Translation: CASSLGTGANEKLFF. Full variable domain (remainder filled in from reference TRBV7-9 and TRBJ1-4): DTGVSQNPRHKITKRGQNVTFRCDPISEHNRLYWYRQTLGQGPEFLTYFQNEAQLEKSRLLSDRFSAERPKGSFSTLEIQRTEQGDSAMYLCASSLGTGANEKLFFGSGTQLSVL.

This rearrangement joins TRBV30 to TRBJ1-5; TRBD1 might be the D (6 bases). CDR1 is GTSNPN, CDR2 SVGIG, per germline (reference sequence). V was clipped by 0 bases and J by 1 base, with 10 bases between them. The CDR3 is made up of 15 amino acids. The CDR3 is CAWSVGQGSNQPQHF. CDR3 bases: TGTGCCTGGAGTGTAGGTCAGGGGAGCAATCAGCCCCAGCATTTT.

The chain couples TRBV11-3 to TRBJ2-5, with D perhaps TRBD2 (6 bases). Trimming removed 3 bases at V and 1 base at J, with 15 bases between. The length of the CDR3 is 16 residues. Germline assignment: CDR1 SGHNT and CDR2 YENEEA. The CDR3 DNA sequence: TGTGCCAGCAGCTTGGGACTCGGGACGACCCAAGAGACCCAGTACTTC. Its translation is CASSLGLGTTQETQYF.

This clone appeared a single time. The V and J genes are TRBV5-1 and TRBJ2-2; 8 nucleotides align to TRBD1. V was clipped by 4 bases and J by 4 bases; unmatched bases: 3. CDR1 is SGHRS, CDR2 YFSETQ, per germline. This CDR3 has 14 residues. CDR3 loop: CASSTGQGTGELFF. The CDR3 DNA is TGCGCCAGCAGCACTGGACAGGGCACCGGGGAGCTGTTTTTT.

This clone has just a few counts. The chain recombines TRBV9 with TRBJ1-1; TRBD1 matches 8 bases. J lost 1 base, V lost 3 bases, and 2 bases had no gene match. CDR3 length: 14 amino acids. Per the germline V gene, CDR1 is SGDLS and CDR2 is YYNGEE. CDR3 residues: CASSAGTGNTEAFF. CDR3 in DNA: TGTGCCAGCAGCGCCGGGACAGGGAACACTGAAGCTTTCTTT.

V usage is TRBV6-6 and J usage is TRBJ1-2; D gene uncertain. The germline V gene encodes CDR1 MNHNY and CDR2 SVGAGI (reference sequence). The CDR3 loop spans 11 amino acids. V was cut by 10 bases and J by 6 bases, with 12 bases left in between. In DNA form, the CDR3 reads TGTGCCATACAACGGGAGGATGGCTACACCTTC. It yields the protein CAIQREDGYTF.

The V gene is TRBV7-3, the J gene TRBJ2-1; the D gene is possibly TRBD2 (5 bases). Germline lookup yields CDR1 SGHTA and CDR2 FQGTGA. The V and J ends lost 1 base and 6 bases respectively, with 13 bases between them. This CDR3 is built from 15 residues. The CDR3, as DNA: TGTGCCAGCAGCTTAATAGGCGGGTTAGGCAATGAGCAGTTCTTC. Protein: CASSLIGGLGNEQFF.